This T cell receptor (beta chain) was documented in a study of T cell responses to AZD1222 COVID-19 vaccine. Across the whole study: Second-dose timings of about 4 or about 12 weeks were pooled.

This CDR3 has 15 amino acids. In germline, CDR1 is LNHDA, CDR2 SQIVND (reference sequence). Trimming shortened V by 7 bases and J by 5 bases, and 17 bases separated the two germline ends. Produced via immunoSEQ multiplex PCR; TCRdb's table is partial and in-frame only. The sample shows some 120,000 clones, around 94% of them seen only once. Remarks on this clone: The antigen is not known.

General study findings and limits: The repertoires were collected only after the peak T cell response. The study found Spike-specific TCR breadth and depth rose after two AZD1222 doses.

This sample comprised peripheral blood, obtained on day 0 of AZD1222 vaccination. The origin of this receptor is an adult in good health. The chain uses TRBV19 and TRBJ1-4; a possible D gene is TRBD1 (5 bases). The CDR3 DNA follows: TGTGCCAGTACTCTTACAGGCCCGGGGAATGAAAAACTGTTTTTT. As protein: CASTLTGPGNEKLFF.